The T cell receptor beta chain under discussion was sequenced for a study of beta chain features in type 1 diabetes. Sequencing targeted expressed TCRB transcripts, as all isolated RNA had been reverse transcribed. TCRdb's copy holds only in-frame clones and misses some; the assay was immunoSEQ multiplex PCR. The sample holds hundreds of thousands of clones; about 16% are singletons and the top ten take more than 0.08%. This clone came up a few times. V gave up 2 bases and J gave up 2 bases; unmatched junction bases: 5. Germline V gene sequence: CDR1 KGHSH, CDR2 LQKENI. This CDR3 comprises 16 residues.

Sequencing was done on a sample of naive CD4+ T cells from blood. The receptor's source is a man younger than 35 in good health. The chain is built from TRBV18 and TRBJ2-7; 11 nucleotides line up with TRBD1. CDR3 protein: CASSPSRTGGPYEQYF. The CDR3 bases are TGTGCCAGCTCACCATCTAGGACAGGGGGCCCCTACGAGCAGTACTTC.